Listed here is a single T cell receptor beta chain. Method: immunoSEQ multiplex PCR; TCRdb's copy keeps in-frame clones and lacks some. The sample lists about 330,000 clones, over 55% occurring once. The data derive from a study of cytotoxic CD8 clonotypes in ibrutinib-treated CLL. The CDR3 is 18 residues long. Trimming pared 3 bases from V and 5 bases from J, leaving 26 bases between. The germline CDR1 and CDR2 sequences are SGDLS and YYNGEE. This rearrangement joins TRBV9 to TRBJ2-5; a possible D gene is TRBD1 (6 bases). The TCR sequence derives from a human donor with chronic lymphocytic leukemia. This specimen consisted of PBMCs, obtained after 36 months of ibrutinib treatment. Here the CDR3 reads CASSGHRNEQGVEETQYF. In DNA, the CDR3 is TGTGCCAGCAGCGGACACCGAAACGAACAGGGAGTCGAGGAGACCCAGTACTTC.